This TCR beta chain derives from a study of OX40 agonist ivuxolimab in advanced cancers. Overall study: A history of anti-PD-1, anti-PD-L1 or anti-CTLA-4 therapy was acceptable, and approximately 40% had some.

Study-level points and caveats: The study observed clonal expansion of CD4+ and CD8+ blood T cells by week 6 at 0.1 to 3.0 mg/kg.

Comment on this clone: What it recognizes is unknown.

Produced via immunoSEQ multiplex PCR; TCRdb's table is partial and in-frame only. The sample shows about 80,000 clones, 90% to 95% of them seen only once. The source is an adult with an advanced solid tumor such as melanoma, head and neck, liver or kidney cancer. Here the sequenced sample was CD4+ or CD8+ T cells sorted from blood, taken in a trial of the OX40 agonist ivuxolimab.

This CDR3 is CASSLPLVEAFF. The CDR3 DNA reads as TGTGCCAGCAGCTTGCCCTTGGTGGAAGCTTTCTTT. The chain recombines TRBV7-8 with TRBJ1-1, with D uncertain. Trimming removed 3 bases at V and 8 bases at J, with 10 bases between. CDR1 and CDR2 from the germline V gene are SGHVS and FQNEAQ. The CDR3 has 12 residues.